This TCR beta chain was sequenced for a study of shared clonotypes between healthy human individuals. This table comes from immunoSEQ multiplex PCR, and its TCRdb copy is limited to in-frame clones, with some not included. There are 2 million to 2.5 million clones in the sample; more than 80% occur only once, and roughly 0.36% lies in the top ten. CD4+ cells underwent separation, giving CD45RA+ naive and CD45RA-negative memory subsets. Details on this clone: Antigen specificity is unknown.

Trimming took 3 bases from V and 5 from J; bases not matched to a gene: 7. The CDR3 runs to 16 residues. Per the germline V gene, CDR1 is MGHRA and CDR2 is YSYEKL. Study-level results: Shared clonotypes across all four donors exceeded non-shared ones in generation probability.

The sample comprised naive CD4+ T cells from PBMCs. Subset described: CD45RA+ positively selected. The chain joins TRBV4-1 to TRBJ1-4; 9 bases agree with TRBD1. The sequence was collected from a man in his late teens or twenties in good health. Some clones in this sample may be carry-over from other donors' samples. The CDR3 DNA sequence: TGCGCCAGCAGCCACCGGGACAGGGTTGAGAATGAAAAACTGTTTTTT. This sequence encodes CASSHRDRVENEKLFF.